A selection of T cell receptor beta chains follows, all from one sample in a study of blood T cell repertoires in COVID-19. Sequencing used immunoSEQ multiplex PCR; TCRdb keeps in-frame clones, though not all of them. The sample has 150,000 to 180,000 clones; around 83% are singletons. Sequencing input: peripheral blood. The receptors were gathered from a woman aged 55-69 years with COVID-19, enrolled during active disease. The conserved cysteine and the conserved F or W are not part of the CDR3 here. The order of the fields is clone size, J gene, V gene, CDR3 protein. Clone size is given for some rows only: seen once, a few or many times, or a class if the clone is expanded.

>-|TRBJ2-1|TRBV27
ASNRLAGGVMDEQF
>-|TRBJ2-2|TRBV10-3
AISESGRGILTNTGELF
>-|TRBJ2-1|TRBV5-5
ASSLSAGEHNEQF
>-|TRBJ2-2|TRBV13
ASSPPRRQGAGELF
>-|TRBJ1-1|TRBV7-8
ASSLIQTANTEAF
>-|TRBJ2-3|TRBV7-2
ASSLSIAGPADTQY
>-|TRBJ1-2|TRBV5-4
ASRPGTRTGYT
>-|TRBJ2-1|TRBV7-6
ASSFAPLSGSSYNEQF
>-|TRBJ2-1|TRBV5-1
ASGSLAVSSYNEQF
>-|TRBJ2-3|TRBV7-3
ASSPTQIERGVTDTQY
>-|TRBJ2-7|TRBV5-6
ASSLPGTVAYEQY
>-|TRBJ1-5|TRBV24-1
ATSGGDGNQPQH
>once|TRBJ1-1|TRBV5-1
ASSPTRGTEAF
>-|TRBJ2-5|TRBV3-1/TRBV3-2
ASSHRKQGLETQY
>-|TRBJ2-1|TRBV19
ASSAGTSRYEQF
>-|TRBJ2-1|TRBV5-1
ASSLSLNEQF
>-|TRBJ1-1|TRBV18
ASSIGGWGTEAF
>few|TRBJ2-1|TRBV9
ASSVALAGPYNEQF
>-|TRBJ1-4|TRBV5-1
ASSWGTGRATNEKLF
>-|TRBJ2-1|TRBV4-1
ASSSHPGLAGDNEQF
>-|TRBJ1-5|TRBV19
ASSILSGSNQPQH
>-|TRBJ1-2|TRBV4-1
ASSRGGQYGYT
>-|TRBJ2-1|TRBV7-9
ASSLTSLASNEQF
>-|TRBJ1-1|TRBV12-3/TRBV12-4
ASSEVRDTEAF
>-|TRBJ2-5|TRBV5-4
ASSRTSGKETQY
>-|TRBJ2-3|TRBV9
ASSVRPTGGDTQY
>once|TRBJ2-1|TRBV7-3
ASSSSGTKNEQF
>-|TRBJ2-1|TRBV5-1
ASSSTSGGALNEQF
>-|TRBJ1-5|TRBV12-5
ASGLVQQGDQPQH
>-|TRBJ1-4|TRBV7-8
ASSLLTAPGNEKLF
>-|TRBJ2-1|TRBV5-1
ASSPGGGRVGNEQF
>few|TRBJ1-2|TRBV6-2/TRBV6-3
ASSYSPGFGYT
>-|TRBJ1-5|TRBV3-1/TRBV3-2
ASSQDGQRNQPQH
>-|TRBJ1-2|TRBV5-8
ASSPDRVYGYT
>once|TRBJ2-1|TRBV5-1
ASSLASGSFNEQF
>-|TRBJ1-2|TRBV19
ASSIEQGRRGYT
>-|TRBJ1-4|TRBV6-5
ASSYLTGSEKLF
>-|TRBJ2-3|TRBV29-1
STKPGQGPLGDTQY
>-|TRBJ1-5|TRBV7-8
ASSLGDRGPESNQPQH
>-|TRBJ2-2|TRBV9
ASSVTGTTGELF
>-|TRBJ2-1|TRBV4-2
ASSLGPAGAMDEQF
>-|TRBJ2-1|TRBV11-2
ASTPTASSYNEQF
>-|TRBJ1-1|TRBV4-2
ASSQARTGGRKEAF